The present T cell receptor (beta chain) was sequenced within a study of Ad26.COV2.S vaccination and SARS-CoV-2 variants. Study as a whole: Intramuscular Ad26.COV2.S doses were given once or twice, 56 days apart.

Notes on the study in general: Reports say spike-specific CD8+ and CD4+ T cell responses covered substantial breadth after vaccination. Total T cell responses were possibly underestimated by TCR breadth and depth analyses.

Using immunoSEQ multiplex PCR, the repertoire was profiled, and TCRdb retains in-frame clones only, with some absent. Here the sample spans around 450,000 clones, around 89% being singletons. Treatment reported: around 19 received Ad26.COV2.S at low or high dose, single or two shots; several received placebo; per-sample allocation not given. Sampling was performed 63 days after the first vaccine or placebo injection. This Boston cohort included adults aged 18-55 years. About this clone itself: Its antigen is unidentified.

Sequenced here: peripheral blood, sampled in a trial of Ad26.COV2.S vaccine versus placebo. This clonotype was obtained from a person between 18 and 59 years old who received the Ad26.COV2.S COVID-19 vaccine or a placebo.

Here the CDR3 reads CASSQESGRRGEAFF. The DNA for the CDR3 is TGCGCCAGCAGCCAAGAGAGTGGCAGGAGGGGTGAAGCTTTCTTT. The chain employs TRBV4-3 and TRBJ1-1; a possible D gene is TRBD1 (5 bases). The CDR3 is 15 amino acids. CDR1 and CDR2 (germline): LGHNA, YSLEER. V was cut by 0 bases and J by 7 bases, with 15 bases left in between.